This T cell receptor beta chain was recorded in a study of CD8 T cells in ankylosing spondylitis. TCRdb independently ran MiXCR on the 5' RACE reads; one entry per CDR3 protein. Among about 310,000 distinct CDR3 sequences listed, around 20% were seen once. There are a few counts of this clonotype. The CDR3 length is 13 residues. Trimming cost V 6 bases and J 9 bases, with 16 bases left between them. Looked up from germline, CDR1 is SGHRS and CDR2 is YFSETQ. Sequenced: blood, either unsorted or a sorted T cell fraction (not recorded which). The receptor was derived from a female donor with ankylosing spondylitis or in good health (not recorded which). The genes are TRBV5-1 and TRBJ2-1; weak D call: TRBD2 (6 bases). The DNA of the CDR3 is TGCGCCAGCAAGGATGACTTGGGGGGTGAGCAGTTCTTC. It specifies CASKDDLGGEQFF. Filled out from reference TRBV5-1 and TRBJ2-1, the complete variable domain reads KAGVTQTPRYLIKTRGQQVTLSCSPISGHRSVSWYQQTPGQGLQFLFEYFSETQRNKGNFPGRFSGRQFSNSRSEMNVSTLELGDSALYLCASKDDLGGEQFFGPGTRLTVL.